Following are 20 T cell receptor beta chains from one sample sequenced in a study of CD8 T cells in ankylosing spondylitis. Findings and limits, study-wide: What seemed typical of ankylosing spondylitis blood was a TCR beta motif built from several highly homologous variants.

No antigen has been assigned to these receptors. TCRdb ran MiXCR on the 5' RACE reads and lists one entry per CDR3 protein. The sample has about 460,000 distinct CDR3 sequences; roughly 5.2% are singletons. Sequenced sample: blood, either unsorted or a sorted T cell fraction (not recorded which). Every receptor here comes from a male donor with ankylosing spondylitis.

V gene TRBV10-1 combines with J gene TRBJ2-5, with 7 bases lining up with TRBD1. Looked up from germline, CDR1 is WNHNN and CDR2 is SYGVQD (reference sequence). V was pared by 5 bases and J by 4 bases, with 10 bases of the junction left unmatched. CDR3 length: 15 residues. The CDR3 protein is CASSPGQTRIETQYF. The DNA of the CDR3 is TGCGCCAGCAGTCCGGGACAGACGCGGATAGAGACCCAGTACTTC.

The table lists this clonotype with many counts. In DNA, the CDR3 is TGTGCCAGCAGTCCCCGACCCAGTCCGAGAGATACGCAGTATTTT. Protein: CASSPRPSPRDTQYF. This chain joins TRBV28 and TRBJ2-3, with D uncertain. V lost 5 bases, J lost 5 bases, and 17 bases lay in between. Looked up from germline, CDR1 is MDHEN and CDR2 is SYDVKM. The CDR3 is 15 residues long.

This clonotype was detected ten times or more. This chain links TRBV29-1 with TRBJ2-1, with 14 bases identical to TRBD2. Germline loops: CDR1 SQVTM, CDR2 ANQGSEA. This CDR3 region has 16 residues. The J segment lost 6 bases and the V segment lost 7 bases, leaving 11 bases of the junction unmatched. The CDR3 is CSALTSGRAHINEQFF. The CDR3 DNA reads as TGCAGCGCCTTGACTAGCGGGAGGGCACATATCAATGAGCAGTTCTTC.

This clonotype was detected ten times or more. The rearrangement uses TRBV20-1 and TRBJ2-1; 7 bases fit TRBD2. The length of the CDR3 is 14 residues. Germline-derived CDR1 and CDR2 are DFQATT and SNEGSKA (reference sequence). Unmatched junction bases numbered 6, after V lost 3 bases and J lost 4 bases. CDR3: CSASVQGGYNEQFF. The CDR3 DNA is TGCAGTGCTAGTGTCCAGGGAGGGTACAATGAGCAGTTCTTC.

This clonotype was detected ten times or more. CDR3 sequence reads: CASSFVGSKETQYF. CDR3 bases: TGCGCCAGCAGCTTTGTAGGAAGCAAAGAGACCCAGTACTTC. This chain connects TRBV5-1 to TRBJ2-5; D unresolved. CDR1 and CDR2 from the germline V gene are SGHRS and YFSETQ. Trimming took off 2 bases at V and 3 bases at J, with 11 bases between the two ends. This CDR3 spans 14 amino acids.

This clonotype was seen ten or more times. One junction end disagrees with the germline gene, perhaps due to a read error. The chain links TRBV3-1 to TRBJ2-7; 7 bases map to TRBD1. Germline V gives CDR1 LGHDT, CDR2 YNNKEL (reference sequence). The length of the CDR3 is 11 residues. For the CDR3, the DNA is TGTGCCAGCAGCCAAGAGGGGACAGTCCACTTC. This gives the protein CASSQEGTVHF.

About this clonotype itself: A much larger clone sits a single nucleotide away, making a read error possible. The chain is built from TRBV20-1 and TRBJ2-3, with TRBD2 identical over 12 bases. The CDR3 contains 16 residues. Germline loops: CDR1 DFQATT, CDR2 SNEGSKA (reference sequence). CDR3 coding DNA: TGCTGTGCCGGGGGGCAACTAGCGGGAGGCCCAGATACGCAGTATTTT. Translation: CCAGGQLAGGPDTQYF.

This clonotype was recorded at least ten times. V usage is TRBV5-4 and J usage is TRBJ2-5, with 8 bases identical to TRBD2. This CDR3 has 16 amino acids. Losses at the gene ends were 6 bases for V and 0 bases for J; bases not matched to a gene: 10. The germline gives CDR1 SGHNT, CDR2 YYREEE (reference sequence). The CDR3 spells CASKLTPGLDQETQYF. In DNA, the CDR3 is TGTGCCAGCAAGCTCACCCCGGGACTAGACCAAGAGACCCAGTACTTC.

V and J are TRBV14 and TRBJ1-4; TRBD1 aligns across 8 bases. CDR1 is SGHDN and CDR2 is FVKESK in the germline V gene. The ends lost 2 bases at V and 8 bases at J; junction bases unmatched: 10. The CDR3 has 16 amino acids. The DNA for the CDR3 is TGTGCCAGCAGCCAACATCTCGGACAGGGTGTAGAAAAACTGTTTTTT. Translation gives CASSQHLGQGVEKLFF.

This clonotype was seen at least ten times. V and J are TRBV20-1 and TRBJ1-5; 9 nucleotides line up with TRBD1. V gave up 0 bases and J gave up 3 bases; unmatched junction bases: 9. CDR3 length: 17 amino acids. CDR1 is DFQATT and CDR2 is SNEGSKA in the germline V gene (reference sequence). DNA for the CDR3: TGCAGTGCTAGAGATGGAGACGGGACAGGGTACAATCAGCCCCAGCATTTT. This encodes CSARDGDGTGYNQPQHF.

In its sample, this clonotype was seen many times. The chain couples TRBV6-1 to TRBJ2-7, with 10 positions matching TRBD2. Germline values: CDR1 MNHNS, CDR2 SASEGT. J gave up 3 bases and V 7 bases, and 12 bases lay outside the gene matches. This CDR3 is 16 amino acids long. CDR3 nucleotides: TGTGCCAGCACCCAACATCCCTCTAGCGGGAGCTACGAGCAGTACTTC. This translates into CASTQHPSSGSYEQYF.

This clonotype has a count of ten or more. This rearrangement joins TRBV12-3 or TRBV12-4 to TRBJ1-2; no firm D call. V lost 6 bases to trimming and J lost 4 bases, with 15 bases between them. This CDR3 contains 14 residues. CDR3 DNA sequence: TGTGCCAGCAGCCCGGCGGATCACTCCTATGGCTACACCTTC. Encoded protein: CASSPADHSYGYTF.

This clonotype has a count of ten or more. The CDR3 DNA sequence: TGTGCCAGCAGCCGACTACCGGGACAGGGTTACGAGCAGTACTTC. Translated, it gives CASSRLPGQGYEQYF. The chain uses TRBV3-1 and TRBJ2-7; TRBD1 matches at 9 bases. Germline-derived CDR1 and CDR2 are LGHDT and YNNKEL (reference sequence). J gave up 4 bases and V 4 bases, and 8 bases lay outside the gene matches. CDR3 length: 15 residues.

This clonotype came up many times. The chain uses TRBV4-3 and TRBJ1-5; 8 nucleotides agree with TRBD1. This CDR3 comprises 14 residues. Unmatched junction bases numbered 2, after V lost 5 bases and J lost 2 bases. Germline V CDR1 and CDR2: LGHNA, YSLEER. CDR3 nucleotides: TGCGCCAGCAGCTCGGACAGGGGCAATCAGCCCCAGCATTTT. Translating gives CASSSDRGNQPQHF.

The CDR3 loop reads CSVRSSGANVLTF. In nucleotides, the CDR3 is TGCAGCGTTCGGAGCTCAGGGGCCAACGTCCTGACTTTC. The chain has TRBV20-1 and TRBJ2-6; no definite D call. Germline CDR1 and CDR2: DFQATT and SNEGSKA (reference sequence). The CDR3 contains 13 residues.

This clonotype has ten or more counts. The CDR3 bases are TGTGCCAGCAGCCCTGTGGGTACGGGAGCACTCTACAATGAGCAGTTCTTC. As protein: CASSPVGTGALYNEQFF. The chain joins TRBV4-2 to TRBJ2-1, with a weak D call TRBD2 (6 bases). Per the germline V gene, CDR1 is LGHNA and CDR2 is YNFKEQ. V shed 4 bases and J shed 3 bases, with 19 bases lying between them. This CDR3 region has 17 residues.

The table lists this clonotype with many counts. This rearrangement joins TRBV7-9 to TRBJ1-1; 10 bases agree with TRBD1. The trim removed 4 bases at V and 5 bases at J, leaving 4 bases unmatched. The CDR3 runs to 14 residues. CDR1 is SEHNR and CDR2 is FQNEAQ in the germline V gene (reference sequence). CDR3 bases: TGTGCCAGCAGCTCCGGGACAGGGGAAACTGAAGCTTTCTTT. Its protein product is CASSSGTGETEAFF.

This clonotype was seen ten or more times. The gene calls are TRBV7-2 and TRBJ1-2; no firm D call. Germline V gene data show CDR1 as SGHTA and CDR2 as FQGNSA. The V and J ends lost 2 bases and 4 bases respectively, with 8 bases between them. The CDR3 runs 13 residues. The CDR3 sequence is CASSLRVPYGYTF. In DNA, the CDR3 is TGTGCCAGCAGCTTACGGGTCCCCTATGGCTACACCTTC.

This clonotype has at least ten counts. This chain links TRBV29-1 with TRBJ1-5, with D uncertain. This CDR3 is built from 13 residues. The V end was cut by 6 bases, the J end by 2 bases, with 11 bases between. The germline V gene encodes CDR1 SQVTM and CDR2 ANQGSEA. The CDR3 DNA is TGCAGCGTACGGGATTCTGGCAATCAGCCCCAGCATTTT. This codes for CSVRDSGNQPQHF.

This clonotype came up many times. The chain uses TRBV10-1 and TRBJ2-2; D unresolved. Per germline, CDR1 WNHNN and CDR2 SYGVQD (reference sequence). CDR3 size: 11 residues. V gave up 4 bases and J gave up 6 bases, with 3 bases separating them. CDR3: CASSASGELFF. DNA for the CDR3: TGCGCCAGCAGTGCGTCCGGGGAGCTGTTTTTT.